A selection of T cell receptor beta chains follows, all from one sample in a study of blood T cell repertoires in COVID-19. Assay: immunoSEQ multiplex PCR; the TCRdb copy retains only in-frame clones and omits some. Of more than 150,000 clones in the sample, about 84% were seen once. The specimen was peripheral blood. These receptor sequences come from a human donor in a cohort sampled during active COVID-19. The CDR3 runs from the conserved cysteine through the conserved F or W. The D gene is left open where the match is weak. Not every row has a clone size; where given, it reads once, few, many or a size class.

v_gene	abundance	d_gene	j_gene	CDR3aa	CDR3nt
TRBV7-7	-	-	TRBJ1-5	CASTRSDSYNQPQHF	TGTGCTAGCACCCGGTCGGACAGTTACAATCAGCCCCAGCATTTT
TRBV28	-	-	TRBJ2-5	CASSQETQYF	TGTGCCAGCTCACAAGAGACCCAGTACTTC
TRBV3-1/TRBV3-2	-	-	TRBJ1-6	CASSQGEGSPLHF	TGTGCCAGCAGCCAGGGGGAGGGTTCACCCCTCCACTTT
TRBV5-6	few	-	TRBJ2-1	CASSSTVPGYNEQFF	TGTGCCAGCAGCTCGACCGTGCCGGGCTACAATGAGCAGTTCTTC
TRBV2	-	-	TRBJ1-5	CASRPGEINQPQHF	TGTGCCAGCAGGCCCGGGGAGATAAATCAGCCCCAGCATTTT
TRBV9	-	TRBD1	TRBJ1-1	CASSLVTGGDAEAFF	TGTGCCAGCAGCTTAGTGACAGGGGGCGATGCTGAAGCTTTCTTT
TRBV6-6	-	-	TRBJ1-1	CASSPGPGPRGAFF	TGTGCCAGCAGCCCCGGTCCCGGTCCCCGGGGAGCTTTCTTT
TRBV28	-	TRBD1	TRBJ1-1	CASWTGGTEAFF	TGTGCCAGCTGGACAGGGGGAACTGAAGCTTTCTTT
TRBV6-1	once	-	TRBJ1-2	CASSDSYGYTF	TGTGCCAGCAGTGACAGCTATGGCTACACCTTC
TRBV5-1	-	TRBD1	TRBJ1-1	CASAPGQVGTEAFF	TGCGCCAGCGCTCCGGGACAGGTGGGCACTGAAGCTTTCTTT
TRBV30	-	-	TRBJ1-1	CAWSRGLSNTEAFF	TGTGCCTGGAGTCGAGGACTCTCGAACACTGAAGCTTTCTTT
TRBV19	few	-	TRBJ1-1	CASSIQYTNTEAFF	TGTGCCAGTAGTATCCAGTACACGAACACTGAAGCTTTCTTT
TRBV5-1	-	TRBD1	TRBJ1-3	CASSTGTGTAIYF	TGCGCCAGCAGCACTGGGACAGGTACCGCCATATATTTT
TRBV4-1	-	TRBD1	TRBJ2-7	CASSQASTGQGEQYF	TGCGCCAGCAGCCAAGCGTCGACAGGGCAGGGCGAGCAGTACTTC
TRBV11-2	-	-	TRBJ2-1	CASSHAEGTSYNEQFF	TGTGCCAGCAGCCATGCCGAGGGCACCTCCTACAATGAGCAGTTCTTC
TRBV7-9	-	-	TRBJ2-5	CASSPRGASGYQETQYF	TGTGCCAGCAGCCCTAGGGGGGCTAGCGGATACCAAGAGACCCAGTACTTC
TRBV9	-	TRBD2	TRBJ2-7	CASSDGLADPYEQYF	TGTGCCAGCAGCGACGGACTAGCGGATCCTTACGAGCAGTACTTC
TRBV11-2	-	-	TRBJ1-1	CASSLAGTEAFF	TGTGCCAGCAGCTTGGCCGGGACAGAAGCTTTCTTT
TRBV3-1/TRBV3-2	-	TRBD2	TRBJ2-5	CASSQSRLAGTLTQYF	TGTGCCAGCAGCCAAAGCCGCCTAGCGGGGACTTTAACCCAGTACTTC
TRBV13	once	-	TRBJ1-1	CASSQGSTEAFF	TGTGCCAGCAGCCAGGGTAGCACTGAAGCTTTCTTT
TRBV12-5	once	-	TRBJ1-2	CASGLTPGGGHRSNYGYTF	TGTGCTAGTGGTTTAACCCCTGGTGGAGGCCATAGATCTAACTATGGCTACACCTTC
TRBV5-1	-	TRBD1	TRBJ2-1	CASSLSETGSYNEQFF	TGCGCCAGCAGCTTGAGCGAGACAGGGTCCTACAATGAGCAGTTCTTC
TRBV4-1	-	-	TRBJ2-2	CASSQAFTGELFF	TGCGCCAGCAGCCAAGCCTTCACCGGGGAGCTGTTTTTT
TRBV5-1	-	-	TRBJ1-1	CASSFGGENTEAFF	TGCGCCAGCAGCTTCGGGGGAGAGAACACTGAAGCTTTCTTT
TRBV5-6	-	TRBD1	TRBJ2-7	CASSSPGQGTYEQYF	TGTGCCAGCAGCTCCCCGGGACAGGGGACCTACGAGCAGTACTTC
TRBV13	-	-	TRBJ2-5	CASSLGGEETQYF	TGTGCCAGCAGCTTAGGAGGGGAAGAGACCCAGTACTTC
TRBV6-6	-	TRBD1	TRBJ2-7	CASDRGYLPYEQYF	TGTGCCAGCGACAGGGGGTACCTTCCCTACGAGCAGTACTTC
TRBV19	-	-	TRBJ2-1	CASTTGSYNEQFF	TGTGCCAGTACCACAGGGTCGTACAATGAGCAGTTCTTC
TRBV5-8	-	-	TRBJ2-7	CASSPAYEQYF	TGTGCCAGCAGCCCAGCCTACGAGCAGTACTTC
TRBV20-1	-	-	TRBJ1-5	CSASYPGTYENQPQHF	TGCAGTGCTAGTTATCCCGGGACATACGAAAATCAGCCCCAGCATTTT
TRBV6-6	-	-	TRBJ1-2	CASSDLTGGHGYTF	TGTGCCAGCAGTGACCTGACGGGGGGCCATGGCTACACCTTC
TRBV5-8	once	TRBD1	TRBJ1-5	CASSLDRGRPQHF	TGTGCCAGCAGCTTGGACAGGGGAAGGCCCCAGCATTTT
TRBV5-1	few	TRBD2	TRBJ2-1	CASSLGPLAGGYNEQFF	TGCGCCAGCAGCTTGGGCCCCCTAGCGGGGGGCTACAATGAGCAGTTCTTC
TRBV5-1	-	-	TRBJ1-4	CASSLDGGVNEKLFF	TGCGCCAGCAGCCTTGACGGCGGGGTTAATGAAAAACTGTTTTTT
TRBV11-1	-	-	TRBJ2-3	CASSLNVAHTDTQYF	TGTGCCAGCAGTTTAAACGTGGCCCACACAGATACGCAGTATTTT
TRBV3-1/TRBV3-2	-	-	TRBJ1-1	CASSQDSRELNAEAFF	TGTGCCAGCAGCCAGGACAGCCGGGAACTTAATGCTGAAGCTTTCTTT
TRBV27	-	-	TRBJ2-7	CASSQTVTYEQYF	TGTGCCAGCAGCCAGACAGTAACTTACGAGCAGTACTTC
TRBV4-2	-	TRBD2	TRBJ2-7	CASSRGLAGFSYEQYF	TGTGCCAGCAGCCGGGGACTAGCGGGGTTCTCCTACGAGCAGTACTTC
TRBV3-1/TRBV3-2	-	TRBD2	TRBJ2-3	CASSLVPRGLAGERSTDTQYF	TGTGCCAGCAGCCTCGTACCGAGGGGACTAGCGGGGGAGAGGAGCACAGATACGCAGTATTTT
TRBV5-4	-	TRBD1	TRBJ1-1	CASSSGQGATEAFF	TGTGCCAGCAGCTCGGGACAGGGTGCCACTGAAGCTTTCTTT
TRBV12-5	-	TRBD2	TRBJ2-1	CASGSPWGRDWDNEQFF	TGTGCTAGTGGTTCCCCTTGGGGGAGGGATTGGGACAATGAGCAGTTCTTC
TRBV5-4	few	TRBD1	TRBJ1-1	CASSLDRGGTEAFF	TGTGCCAGCAGCTTGGACAGGGGAGGAACTGAAGCTTTCTTT
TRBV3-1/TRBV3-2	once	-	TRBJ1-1	CASSGSGFEAFF	TGTGCCAGCAGCGGGAGCGGGTTTGAAGCTTTCTTT
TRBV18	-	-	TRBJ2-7	CASSPRTGLTSYEQYF	TGTGCCAGCTCACCCAGAACAGGCCTAACCTCCTACGAGCAGTACTTC
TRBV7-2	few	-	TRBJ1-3	CASSLTGTPTLIAGNTIYF	TGTGCCAGCAGCTTAACGGGGACTCCAACTTTAATTGCTGGAAACACCATATATTTT
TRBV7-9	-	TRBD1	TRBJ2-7	CASSPGTGGNEQYF	TGTGCCAGCAGCCCCGGGACAGGGGGTAACGAGCAGTACTTC
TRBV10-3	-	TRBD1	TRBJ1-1	CAIRNRGVAEAFF	TGTGCCATCAGAAACAGGGGGGTAGCTGAAGCTTTCTTT
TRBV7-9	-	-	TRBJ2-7	CASSLSSYEQYF	TGTGCCAGCAGCCTCTCCTCCTACGAGCAGTACTTC
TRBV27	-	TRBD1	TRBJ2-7	CASSPSTGKVSYEQYF	TGTGCCAGCAGTCCTTCGACAGGGAAAGTCTCCTACGAGCAGTACTTC
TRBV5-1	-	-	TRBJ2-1	CASRGDSFRSYNEQFF	TGCGCCAGCAGGGGTGACTCCTTTCGGTCCTACAATGAGCAGTTCTTC
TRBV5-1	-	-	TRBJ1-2	CASSLGTDDGYTF	TGCGCCAGCAGCTTGGGGACAGACGATGGCTACACCTTC
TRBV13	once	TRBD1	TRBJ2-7	CASSPGQGTYEQYF	TGTGCCAGCAGCCCCGGACAGGGGACCTACGAGCAGTACTTC
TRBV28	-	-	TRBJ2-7	CASIGDNYEQYF	TGTGCCAGCATTGGGGACAACTACGAGCAGTACTTC
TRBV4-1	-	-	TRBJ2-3	CASSQPGVTQYF	TGCGCCAGCAGCCAACCCGGGGTTACGCAGTATTTT
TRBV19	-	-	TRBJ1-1	CASTQGSTEAFF	TGTGCCAGCACACAGGGTAGCACTGAAGCTTTCTTT
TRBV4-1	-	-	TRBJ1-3	CASSQGSLAAGGSSGNTIYF	TGCGCCAGCAGCCAAGGGTCTTTGGCAGCTGGAGGATCCTCTGGAAACACCATATATTTT
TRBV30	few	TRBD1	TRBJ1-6	CAWTGQGYSPLHF	TGTGCCTGGACCGGACAGGGCTATTCACCCCTCCACTTT
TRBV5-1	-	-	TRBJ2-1	CASSPDESGYNEQFF	TGCGCCAGCAGCCCGGATGAAAGCGGGTACAATGAGCAGTTCTTC
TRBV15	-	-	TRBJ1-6	CATSSFNSPLHF	TGTGCCACCAGCAGCTTTAATTCACCCCTCCACTTT
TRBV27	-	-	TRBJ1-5	CASSPQGSNQPQHF	TGTGCCAGCAGTCCACAGGGTAGCAATCAGCCCCAGCATTTT